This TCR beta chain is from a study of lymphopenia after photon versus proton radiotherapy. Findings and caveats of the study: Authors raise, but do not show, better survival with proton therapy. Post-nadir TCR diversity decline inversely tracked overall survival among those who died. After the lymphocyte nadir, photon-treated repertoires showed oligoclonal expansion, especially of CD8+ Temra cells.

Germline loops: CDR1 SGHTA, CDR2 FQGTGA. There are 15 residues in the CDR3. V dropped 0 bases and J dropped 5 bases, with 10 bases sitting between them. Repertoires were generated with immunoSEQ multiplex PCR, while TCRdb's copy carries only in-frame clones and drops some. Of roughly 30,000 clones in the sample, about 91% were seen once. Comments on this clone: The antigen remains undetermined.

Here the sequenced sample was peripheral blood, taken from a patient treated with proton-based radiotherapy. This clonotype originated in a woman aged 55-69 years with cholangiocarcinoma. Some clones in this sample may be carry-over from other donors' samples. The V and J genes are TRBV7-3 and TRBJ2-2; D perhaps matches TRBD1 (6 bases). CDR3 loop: CASSLTPGDTGELFF. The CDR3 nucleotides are TGTGCCAGCAGCTTAACCCCAGGGGATACCGGGGAGCTGTTTTTT.